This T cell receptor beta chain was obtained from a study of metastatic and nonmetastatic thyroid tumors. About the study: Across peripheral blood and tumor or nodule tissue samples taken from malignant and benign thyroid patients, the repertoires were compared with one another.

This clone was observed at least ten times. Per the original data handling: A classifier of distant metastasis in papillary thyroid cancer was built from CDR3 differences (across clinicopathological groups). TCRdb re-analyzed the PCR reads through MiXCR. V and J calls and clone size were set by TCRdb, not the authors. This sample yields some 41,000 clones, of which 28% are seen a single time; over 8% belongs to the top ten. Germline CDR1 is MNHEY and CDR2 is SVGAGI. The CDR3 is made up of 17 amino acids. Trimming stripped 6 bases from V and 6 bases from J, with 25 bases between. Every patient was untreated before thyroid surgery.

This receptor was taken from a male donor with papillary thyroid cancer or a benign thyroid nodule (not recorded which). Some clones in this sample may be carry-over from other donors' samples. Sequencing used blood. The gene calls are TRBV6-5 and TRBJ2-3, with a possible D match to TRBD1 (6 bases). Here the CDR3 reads CASSRNRQVKALDTQYF. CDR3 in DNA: TGTGCCAGCAGCAGAAATCGACAGGTAAAAGCTCTCGATACGCAGTATTTT.